This T cell receptor (beta chain) was found in a study of blood T cell repertoires in COVID-19. Overall study context: Acute and convalescent COVID-19 specimens originated in the United States, Italy and Spain.

The germline V gene encodes CDR1 SGHRS and CDR2 YFSETQ. The CDR3 consists of 15 residues. Losses at the gene ends were 1 base for V and 3 bases for J; bases not matched to a gene: 4. Original processing notes: Reference gene primer amplification in the assay estimated nucleated cell counts. The repertoire was sequenced with immunoSEQ multiplex PCR; TCRdb's copy has only in-frame clones and lacks some. The D gene and trimming were derived from the DNA, and the V and J assignments and clone size from that table. The sample consists of fewer than 250,000 clones, more than 75% of them appearing once. V is TRBV5-1 and J is TRBJ1-1; the match to TRBD1 covers 9 bases. This TCR was recovered from a woman of 80 years or more with COVID-19, enrolled during active disease. Sequencing input: peripheral blood. The CDR3 DNA reads as TGCGCCAGCAGCTTGCAGGGACAGGGCTACACTGAAGCTTTCTTT. Its translation is CASSLQGQGYTEAFF.